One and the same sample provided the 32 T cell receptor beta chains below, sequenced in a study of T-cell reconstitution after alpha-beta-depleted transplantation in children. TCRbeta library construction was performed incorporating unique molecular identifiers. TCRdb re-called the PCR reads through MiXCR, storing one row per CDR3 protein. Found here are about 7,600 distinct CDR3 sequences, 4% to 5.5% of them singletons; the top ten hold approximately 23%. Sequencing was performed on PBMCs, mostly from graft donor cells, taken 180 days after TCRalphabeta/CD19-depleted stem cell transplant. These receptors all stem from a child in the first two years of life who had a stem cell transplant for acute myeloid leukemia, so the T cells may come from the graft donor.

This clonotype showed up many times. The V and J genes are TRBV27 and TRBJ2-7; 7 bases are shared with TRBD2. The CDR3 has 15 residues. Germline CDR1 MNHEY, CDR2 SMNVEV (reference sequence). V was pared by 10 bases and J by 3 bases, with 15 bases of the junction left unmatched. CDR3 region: CATRARLREDYEQYF. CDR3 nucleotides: TGTGCCACCCGCGCCAGGCTACGGGAGGACTACGAGCAGTACTTC.

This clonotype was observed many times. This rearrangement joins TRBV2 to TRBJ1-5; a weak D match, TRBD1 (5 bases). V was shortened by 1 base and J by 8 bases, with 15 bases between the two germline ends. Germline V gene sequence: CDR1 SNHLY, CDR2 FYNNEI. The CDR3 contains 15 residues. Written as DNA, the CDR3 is TGTGCCAGCAGTGAAGGAGTGTGGGGCTATGAGCCCCAGCATTTT. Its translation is CASSEGVWGYEPQHF.

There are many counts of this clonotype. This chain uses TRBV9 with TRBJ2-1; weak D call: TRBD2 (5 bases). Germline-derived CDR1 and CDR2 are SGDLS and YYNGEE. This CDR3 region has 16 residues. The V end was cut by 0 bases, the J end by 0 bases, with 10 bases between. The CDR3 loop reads CASSVGLGSSYNEQFF. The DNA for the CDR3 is TGTGCCAGCAGCGTAGGATTGGGGAGCTCCTACAATGAGCAGTTCTTC.

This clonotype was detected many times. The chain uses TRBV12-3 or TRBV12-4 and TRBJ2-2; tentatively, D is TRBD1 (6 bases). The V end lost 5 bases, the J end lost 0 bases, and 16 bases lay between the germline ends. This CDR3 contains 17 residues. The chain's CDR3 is CASSDFLGQPNTGELFF. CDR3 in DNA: TGTGCCAGCAGTGACTTTCTTGGACAGCCGAACACCGGGGAGCTGTTTTTT.

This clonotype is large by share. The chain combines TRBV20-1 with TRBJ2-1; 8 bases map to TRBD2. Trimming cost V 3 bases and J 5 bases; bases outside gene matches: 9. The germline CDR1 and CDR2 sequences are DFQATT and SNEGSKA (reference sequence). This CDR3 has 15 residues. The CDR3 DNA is TGCAGTGCTAGGGGGGGACTAGGGGCCAACAATGAGCAGTTCTTC. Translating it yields CSARGGLGANNEQFF.

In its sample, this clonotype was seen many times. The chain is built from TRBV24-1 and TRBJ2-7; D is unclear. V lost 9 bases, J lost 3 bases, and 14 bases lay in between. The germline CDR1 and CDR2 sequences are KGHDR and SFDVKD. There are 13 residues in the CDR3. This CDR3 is CATGPGSGYEQYF. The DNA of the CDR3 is TGTGCCACCGGGCCCGGGTCGGGCTACGAGCAGTACTTC.

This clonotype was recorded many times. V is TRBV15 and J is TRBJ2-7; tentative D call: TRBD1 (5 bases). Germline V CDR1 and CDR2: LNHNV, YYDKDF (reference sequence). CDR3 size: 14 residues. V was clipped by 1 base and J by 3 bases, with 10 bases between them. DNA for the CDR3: TGTGCCACCAGCAGAGGGCAGGGAAGCTACGAGCAGTACTTC. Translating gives CATSRGQGSYEQYF. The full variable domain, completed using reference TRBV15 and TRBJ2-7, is DAMVIQNPRYQVTQFGKPVTLSCSQTLNHNVMYWYQQKSSQAPKLLFHYYDKDFNNEADTPDNFQSRRPNTSFCFLDIRSPGLGDTAMYLCATSRGQGSYEQYFGPGTRLTVT.

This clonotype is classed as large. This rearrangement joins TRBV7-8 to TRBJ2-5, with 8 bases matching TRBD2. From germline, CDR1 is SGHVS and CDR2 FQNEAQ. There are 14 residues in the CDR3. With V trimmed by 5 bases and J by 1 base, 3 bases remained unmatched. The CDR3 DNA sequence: TGTGCCAGCAGCCGCACTAGCGGCCAAGAGACCCAGTACTTC. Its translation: CASSRTSGQETQYF.

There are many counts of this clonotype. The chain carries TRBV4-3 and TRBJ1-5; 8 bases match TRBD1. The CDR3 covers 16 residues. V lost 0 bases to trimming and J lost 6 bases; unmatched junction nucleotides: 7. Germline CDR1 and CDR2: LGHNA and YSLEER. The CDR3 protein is CASSQDQGARSQPQHF. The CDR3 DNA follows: TGCGCCAGCAGCCAAGACCAGGGGGCGCGGAGTCAGCCCCAGCATTTT.

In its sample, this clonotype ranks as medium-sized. CDR3: CASSPTWGANYEQYF. CDR3 in DNA: TGTGCCAGCAGCCCAACGTGGGGAGCCAACTACGAGCAGTACTTC. The J gene is TRBJ2-7, the V gene TRBV28; tentatively, D is TRBD2 (5 bases). The CDR3 has 15 amino acids. The V end was cut by 6 bases, the J end by 3 bases, with 18 bases between. CDR1 and CDR2 from the germline V gene are MDHEN and SYDVKM.

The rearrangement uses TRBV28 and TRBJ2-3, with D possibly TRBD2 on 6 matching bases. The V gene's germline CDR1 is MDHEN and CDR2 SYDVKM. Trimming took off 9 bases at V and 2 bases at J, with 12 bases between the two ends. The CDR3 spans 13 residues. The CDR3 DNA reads TGTGCCAGTGTGACGGGAGTCACAGATACGCAGTATTTT. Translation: CASVTGVTDTQYF.

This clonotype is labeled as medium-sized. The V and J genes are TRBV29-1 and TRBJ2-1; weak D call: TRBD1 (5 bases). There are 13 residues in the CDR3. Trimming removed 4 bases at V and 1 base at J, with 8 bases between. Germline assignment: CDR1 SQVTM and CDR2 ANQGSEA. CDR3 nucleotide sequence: TGCAGCGTTGTGACAGATTCCTACAATGAGCAGTTCTTC. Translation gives CSVVTDSYNEQFF.

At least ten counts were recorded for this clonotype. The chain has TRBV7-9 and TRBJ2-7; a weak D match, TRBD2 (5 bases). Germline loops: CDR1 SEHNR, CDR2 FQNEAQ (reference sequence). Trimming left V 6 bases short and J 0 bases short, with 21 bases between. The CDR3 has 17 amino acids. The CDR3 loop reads CASSKLSLRRNSYEQYF. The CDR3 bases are TGTGCCAGCAGTAAACTTAGTCTGCGGAGGAACTCCTACGAGCAGTACTTC.

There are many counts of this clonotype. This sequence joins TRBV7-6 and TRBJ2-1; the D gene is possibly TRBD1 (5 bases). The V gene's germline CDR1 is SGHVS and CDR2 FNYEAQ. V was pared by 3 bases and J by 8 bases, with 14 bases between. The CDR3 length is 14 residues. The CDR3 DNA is TGTGCCAGCAGCTTTAACAGCTTAGGGGATGAGCAGTTCTTC. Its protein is CASSFNSLGDEQFF. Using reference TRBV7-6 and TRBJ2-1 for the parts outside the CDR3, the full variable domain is GAGVSQSPRYKVTKRGQDVALRCDPISGHVSLYWYRQALGQGPEFLTYFNYEAQQDKSGLPNDRFSAERPEGSISTLTIQRTEQRDSAMYRCASSFNSLGDEQFFGPGTRLTVL.

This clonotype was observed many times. For the CDR3, the DNA is TGCGCCAGCAGCCAATCCGGGACTCGCATGAACAATGAGCAGTTCTTC. It codes for CASSQSGTRMNNEQFF. V and J are TRBV5-1 and TRBJ2-1, with D possibly matching TRBD2 (6 bases). V dropped 4 bases and J dropped 5 bases, with 19 bases sitting between them. The CDR3 spans 16 residues. Per the germline V gene, CDR1 is SGHRS and CDR2 is YFSETQ.

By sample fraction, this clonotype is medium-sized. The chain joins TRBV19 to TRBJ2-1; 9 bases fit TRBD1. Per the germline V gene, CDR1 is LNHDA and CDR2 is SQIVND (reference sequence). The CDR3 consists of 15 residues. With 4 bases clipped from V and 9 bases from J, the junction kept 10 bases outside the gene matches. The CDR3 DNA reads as TGTGCCAGTAGTACGGACAGGGGCCGTGGGGTTGAGCAGTTCTTC. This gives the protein CASSTDRGRGVEQFF.

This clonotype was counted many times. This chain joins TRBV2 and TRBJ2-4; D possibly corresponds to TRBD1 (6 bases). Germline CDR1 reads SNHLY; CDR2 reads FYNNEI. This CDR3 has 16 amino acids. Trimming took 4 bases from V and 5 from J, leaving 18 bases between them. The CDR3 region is CASSVQEAYRENIQYF. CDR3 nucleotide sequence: TGTGCCAGCAGTGTTCAAGAAGCCTACAGGGAAAACATTCAGTACTTC.

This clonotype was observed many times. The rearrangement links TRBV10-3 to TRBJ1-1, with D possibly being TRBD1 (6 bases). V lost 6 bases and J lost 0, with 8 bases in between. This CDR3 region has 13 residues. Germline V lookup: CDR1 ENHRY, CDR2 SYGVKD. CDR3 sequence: CAIRGGLNTEAFF. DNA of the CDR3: TGTGCCATCAGGGGGGGCTTGAACACTGAAGCTTTCTTT.

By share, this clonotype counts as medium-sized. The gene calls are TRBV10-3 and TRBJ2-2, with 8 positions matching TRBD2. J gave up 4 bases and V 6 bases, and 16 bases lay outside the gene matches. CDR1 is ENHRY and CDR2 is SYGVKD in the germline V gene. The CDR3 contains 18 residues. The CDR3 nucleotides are TGTGCCATCAGCCCATCATGGGGCGCGGGAGGCGCCACCGGGGAGCTGTTTTTT. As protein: CAISPSWGAGGATGELFF.

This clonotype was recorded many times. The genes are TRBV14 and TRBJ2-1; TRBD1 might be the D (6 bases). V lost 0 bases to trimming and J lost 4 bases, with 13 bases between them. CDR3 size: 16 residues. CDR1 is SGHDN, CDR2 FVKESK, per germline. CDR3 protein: CASSQDQGIRYNEQFF. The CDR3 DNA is TGTGCCAGCAGCCAAGACCAGGGGATTCGTTACAATGAGCAGTTCTTC.

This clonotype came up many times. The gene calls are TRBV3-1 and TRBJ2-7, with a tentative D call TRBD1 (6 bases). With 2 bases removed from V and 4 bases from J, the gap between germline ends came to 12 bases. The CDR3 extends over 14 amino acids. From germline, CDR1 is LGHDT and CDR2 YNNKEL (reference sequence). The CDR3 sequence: CASSQLGQLYEQYF. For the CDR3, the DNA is TGTGCCAGCAGCCAACTAGGACAGCTATACGAGCAGTACTTC.

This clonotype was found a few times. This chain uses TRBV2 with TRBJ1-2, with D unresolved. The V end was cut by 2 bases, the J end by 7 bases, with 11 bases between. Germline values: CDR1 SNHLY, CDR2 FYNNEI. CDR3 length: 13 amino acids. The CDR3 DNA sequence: TGTGCCAGCAGTGAACGGCAGGAGGTTGGCTACACCTTC. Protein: CASSERQEVGYTF.

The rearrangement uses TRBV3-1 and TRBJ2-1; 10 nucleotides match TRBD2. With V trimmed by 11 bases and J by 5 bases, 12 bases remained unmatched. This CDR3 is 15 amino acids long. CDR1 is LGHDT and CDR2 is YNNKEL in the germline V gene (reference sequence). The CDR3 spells CACCQVGLADNEQFF. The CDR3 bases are TGTGCCTGCTGCCAAGTCGGACTAGCGGACAATGAGCAGTTCTTC.

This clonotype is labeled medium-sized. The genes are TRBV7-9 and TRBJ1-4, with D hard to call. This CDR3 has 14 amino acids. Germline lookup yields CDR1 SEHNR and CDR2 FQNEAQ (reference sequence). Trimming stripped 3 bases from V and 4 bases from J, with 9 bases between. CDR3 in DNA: TGTGCCAGCAGCTTGGCGGCCGGTAATGAAAAACTGTTTTTT. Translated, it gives CASSLAAGNEKLFF.

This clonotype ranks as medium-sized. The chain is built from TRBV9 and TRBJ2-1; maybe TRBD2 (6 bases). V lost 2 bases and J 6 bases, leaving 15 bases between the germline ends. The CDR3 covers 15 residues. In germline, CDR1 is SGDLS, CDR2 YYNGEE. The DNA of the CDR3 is TGTGCCAGCAGCGTCACGGGAGATTTCTCCAATGAGCAGTTCTTC. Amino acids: CASSVTGDFSNEQFF.

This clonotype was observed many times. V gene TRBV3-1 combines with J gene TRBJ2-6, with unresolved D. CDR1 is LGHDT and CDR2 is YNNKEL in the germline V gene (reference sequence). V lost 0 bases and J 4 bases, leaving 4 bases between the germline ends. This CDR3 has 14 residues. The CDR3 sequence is CASSQDPGANVLTF. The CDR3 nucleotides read TGTGCCAGCAGCCAAGACCCAGGGGCCAACGTCCTGACTTTC.

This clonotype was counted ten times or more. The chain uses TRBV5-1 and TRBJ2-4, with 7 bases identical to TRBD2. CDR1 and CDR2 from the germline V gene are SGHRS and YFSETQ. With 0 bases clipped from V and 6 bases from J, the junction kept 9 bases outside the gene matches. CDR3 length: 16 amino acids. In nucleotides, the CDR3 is TGCGCCAGCAGCTTGGTTATGGCGGGAGCGGGAAACATTCAGTACTTC. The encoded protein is CASSLVMAGAGNIQYF.

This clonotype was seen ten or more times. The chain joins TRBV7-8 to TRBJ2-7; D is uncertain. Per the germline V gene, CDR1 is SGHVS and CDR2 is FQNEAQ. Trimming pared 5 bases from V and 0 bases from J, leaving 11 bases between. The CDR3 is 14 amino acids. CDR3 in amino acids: CASSRALYSYEQYF. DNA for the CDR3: TGTGCCAGCAGCAGGGCCCTCTACTCCTACGAGCAGTACTTC. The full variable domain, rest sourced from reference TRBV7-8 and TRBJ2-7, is GAGVSQSPRYKVAKRGQDVALRCDPISGHVSLFWYQQALGQGPEFLTYFQNEAQLDKSGLPSDRFFAERPEGSVSTLKIQRTQQEDSAVYLCASSRALYSYEQYFGPGTRLTVT.

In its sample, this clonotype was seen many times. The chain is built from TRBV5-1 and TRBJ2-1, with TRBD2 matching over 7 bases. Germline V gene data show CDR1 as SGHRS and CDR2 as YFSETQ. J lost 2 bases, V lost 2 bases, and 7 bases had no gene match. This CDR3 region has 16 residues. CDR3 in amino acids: CASSFTPSGTYNEQFF. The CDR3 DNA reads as TGCGCCAGCAGCTTTACCCCTAGCGGAACCTACAATGAGCAGTTCTTC.

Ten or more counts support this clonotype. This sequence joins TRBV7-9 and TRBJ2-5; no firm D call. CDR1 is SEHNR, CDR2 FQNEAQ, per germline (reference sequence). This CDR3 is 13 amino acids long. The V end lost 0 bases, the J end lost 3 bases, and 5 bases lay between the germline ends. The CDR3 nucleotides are TGTGCCAGCAGCTTAGCGGCAGAAGAGACCCAGTACTTC. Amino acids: CASSLAAEETQYF.

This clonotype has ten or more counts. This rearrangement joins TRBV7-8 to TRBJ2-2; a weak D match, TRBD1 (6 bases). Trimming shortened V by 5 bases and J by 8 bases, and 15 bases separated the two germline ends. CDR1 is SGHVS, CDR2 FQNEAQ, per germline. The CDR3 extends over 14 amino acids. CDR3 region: CASSKRDTRGELFF. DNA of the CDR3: TGTGCCAGCAGCAAAAGGGACACCAGGGGGGAGCTGTTTTTT.

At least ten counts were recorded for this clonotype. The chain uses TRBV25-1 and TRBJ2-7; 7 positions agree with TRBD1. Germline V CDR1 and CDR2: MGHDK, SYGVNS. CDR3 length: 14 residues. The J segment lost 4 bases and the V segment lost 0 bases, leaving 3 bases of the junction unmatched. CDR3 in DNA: TGTGCCAGCAGTGAATACGGCAGGGGGTACGAGCAGTACTTC. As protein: CASSEYGRGYEQYF.